The 32 T cell receptor beta chains reported below all come from one sample, sequenced in a study of blood T cell repertoires in COVID-19. Clones were sequenced by immunoSEQ multiplex PCR, and TCRdb holds only the in-frame ones, with some missing. The sample shows fewer than 350,000 clones, 87% of them seen only once. The sequenced sample consisted of PBMCs or T cells enriched from blood (not recorded which). These receptors were obtained from a woman aged 40 to 50 who had recovered from COVID-19.

The genes are TRBV7-3 and TRBJ2-1; TRBD1 might be the D (6 bases). V lost 5 bases, J lost 9 bases, and 14 bases lay in between. CDR1 SGHTA and CDR2 FQGTGA come from the germline V gene. The CDR3 has 13 residues. The CDR3 region is CASSAQGVAEQFF. In nucleotides, the CDR3 is TGTGCCAGCAGCGCACAGGGAGTAGCTGAGCAGTTCTTC. Filled out from reference TRBV7-3 and TRBJ2-1, the complete variable domain reads GAGVSQTPSNKVTEKGKYVELRCDPISGHTALYWYRQSLGQGPEFLIYFQGTGAADDSGLPNDRFFAVRPEGSVSTLKIQRTERGDSAVYLCASSAQGVAEQFFGPGTRLTVL.

This rearrangement joins TRBV10-3 to TRBJ2-1; no firm D call. The CDR3 spans 14 residues. Germline V gives CDR1 ENHRY, CDR2 SYGVKD. The V gene lost 3 bases and the J gene lost 0 bases, with 6 bases spanning the gap. CDR3 sequence (DNA): TGTGCCATCAGTGAATACAACTCCTACAATGAGCAGTTCTTC. Translated: CAISEYNSYNEQFF.

Here the CDR3 reads CASSTSGPNQPQHF. CDR3 nucleotides: TGTGCCAGCAGTACCTCAGGTCCCAATCAGCCCCAGCATTTT. The rearrangement links TRBV6-6 to TRBJ1-5, with unresolved D. Germline CDR1 and CDR2: MNHNY and SVGAGI (reference sequence). This CDR3 has 14 amino acids. Trimming left V 5 bases short and J 3 bases short, with 11 bases between.

J is TRBJ2-7 and V is TRBV28; TRBD2 might be the D (6 bases). V lost 4 bases and J 4 bases, leaving 14 bases between the germline ends. The CDR3 runs to 14 residues. Germline CDR1 reads MDHEN; CDR2 reads SYDVKM. For the CDR3, the DNA is TGTGCCAGCAGTTCAATGGACGGGACTTACGAGCAGTACTTC. Its protein is CASSSMDGTYEQYF.

V gene TRBV30 combines with J gene TRBJ2-7; 7 bases align to TRBD1. The germline V gene has CDR1 GTSNPN and CDR2 SVGIG (reference sequence). Trimming at V came to 4 bases and at J to 2 bases, leaving 2 bases not matched to a gene. There are 12 residues in the CDR3. This chain's CDR3 is CAWNRGPYEQYF. CDR3 nucleotides: TGTGCCTGGAACAGGGGACCCTACGAGCAGTACTTC.

This chain joins TRBV6-5 and TRBJ1-5, with D tentatively TRBD1 (5 bases). Trimming pared 6 bases from V and 0 bases from J, leaving 12 bases between. The CDR3 runs to 15 residues. The V gene's germline CDR1 is MNHEY and CDR2 SVGAGI. The CDR3 DNA reads as TGTGCCAGCAGCCCCGGGACTTATAGCAATCAGCCCCAGCATTTT. This sequence encodes CASSPGTYSNQPQHF.

The J gene is TRBJ2-2, the V gene TRBV19; TRBD2 might be the D (5 bases). Trimming took 5 bases from V and 5 from J, leaving 9 bases between them. Germline V gives CDR1 LNHDA, CDR2 SQIVND (reference sequence). This CDR3 region has 13 residues. This chain's CDR3 is CASSSRGTGELFF. The CDR3 bases are TGTGCCAGTAGTTCCCGGGGAACCGGGGAGCTGTTTTTT.

This sequence joins TRBV14 and TRBJ1-1; D gene unclear. The germline gives CDR1 SGHDN, CDR2 FVKESK. The V and J ends lost 2 bases and 2 bases respectively, with 12 bases between them. This CDR3 spans 15 amino acids. CDR3 bases: TGTGCCAGCAGCCAATGGGCGGGAAGTAACACTGAAGCTTTCTTT. The encoded protein is CASSQWAGSNTEAFF.

The J gene is TRBJ1-5, the V gene TRBV19; TRBD1 matches at 7 bases. Losses at the gene ends were 3 bases for V and 4 bases for J; bases not matched to a gene: 9. Germline V gene sequence: CDR1 LNHDA, CDR2 SQIVND (reference sequence). This CDR3 has 16 residues. In nucleotides, the CDR3 is TGTGCCAGTAGTATTTTTTCATCGGGACAGAATCAGCCCCAGCATTTT. This gives the protein CASSIFSSGQNQPQHF.

The chain is built from TRBV7-3 and TRBJ2-1; maybe TRBD2 (5 bases). The CDR3 spans 12 residues. V was trimmed by 5 bases and J by 7 bases, leaving 9 bases between them. CDR1 and CDR2 from the germline V gene are SGHTA and FQGTGA. CDR3 protein: CASSPRENEQFF. DNA for the CDR3: TGTGCCAGCAGCCCCCGGGAAAATGAGCAGTTCTTC.

V usage is TRBV28 and J usage is TRBJ2-7; 8 nucleotides align to TRBD2. CDR1 and CDR2 (germline): MDHEN, SYDVKM. The CDR3 consists of 18 residues. Trimming removed 1 base from V and 7 bases from J; junction bases left unmatched: 18. CDR3 bases: TGTGCCAGCAGTTTATTAACCGGGATGGTCGGGAGCGGGGGAGAGCAGTACTTC. Translated: CASSLLTGMVGSGGEQYF.

J is TRBJ1-1 and V is TRBV19; tentative D call: TRBD1 (5 bases). Looked up from germline, CDR1 is LNHDA and CDR2 is SQIVND (reference sequence). Trimming shortened V by 6 bases and J by 4 bases, and 18 bases separated the two germline ends. This CDR3 comprises 15 residues. The CDR3: CASSRQGTLSTEAFF. The CDR3 nucleotides are TGTGCCAGTAGCCGGCAGGGAACCCTAAGCACTGAAGCTTTCTTT. The whole variable domain, remainder taken from reference TRBV19 and TRBJ1-1, is DGGITQSPKYLFRKEGQNVTLSCEQNLNHDAMYWYRQDPGQGLRLIYYSQIVNDFQKGDIAEGYSVSREKKESFPLTVTSAQKNPTAFYLCASSRQGTLSTEAFFGQGTRLTVV.

The genes are TRBV5-1 and TRBJ1-4; 7 bases line up with TRBD1. This CDR3 contains 13 residues. V gave up 5 bases and J gave up 7 bases; unmatched junction bases: 5. From germline, CDR1 is SGHRS and CDR2 YFSETQ. The CDR3 loop reads CASRTGTAEKLFF. For the CDR3, the DNA is TGCGCCAGCAGAACGGGGACAGCTGAAAAACTGTTTTTT.

The rearrangement links TRBV13 to TRBJ2-7; the match to TRBD2 covers 7 bases. CDR1 and CDR2 (germline): PRHDT, FYEKMQ (reference sequence). CDR3 size: 16 residues. V was clipped by 5 bases and J by 3 bases; unmatched bases: 13. The CDR3 loop reads CASSPSPGREIYEQYF. The CDR3 DNA follows: TGTGCCAGCAGCCCCAGCCCCGGGCGGGAGATCTACGAGCAGTACTTC.

This clone has just one count. The gene calls are TRBV15 and TRBJ2-5; tentative D call: TRBD1 (5 bases). Trimming took 2 bases from V and 5 from J, leaving 18 bases between them. The CDR3 is 16 amino acids. Looked up from germline, CDR1 is LNHNV and CDR2 is YYDKDF (reference sequence). The DNA of the CDR3 is TGTGCCACCAGCAGACCCATGGACAAGGCCAGTGAGACCCAGTACTTC. Residues: CATSRPMDKASETQYF.

The chain links TRBV7-8 to TRBJ2-1; D possibly corresponds to TRBD2 (6 bases). V shed 3 bases and J shed 7 bases, with 16 bases lying between them. Germline V gene data show CDR1 as SGHVS and CDR2 as FQNEAQ. This CDR3 is built from 15 residues. CDR3 region: CASSFSGTGLNEQFF. The DNA of the CDR3 is TGTGCCAGCAGCTTCTCCGGGACTGGTTTGAATGAGCAGTTCTTC.

The chain employs TRBV28 and TRBJ2-7; D ambiguous. CDR3 length: 13 residues. Trimming left V 2 bases short and J 3 bases short, with 8 bases between. Germline assignment: CDR1 MDHEN and CDR2 SYDVKM. The CDR3 loop is CASSLPYNYEQYF. CDR3 DNA sequence: TGTGCCAGCAGTTTACCGTACAACTACGAGCAGTACTTC.

This chain links TRBV2 with TRBJ1-2; TRBD1 might be the D (6 bases). V lost 5 bases and J lost 8, with 18 bases in between. Germline V gene lookup returns CDR1 SNHLY and CDR2 FYNNEI. The length of the CDR3 is 14 residues. The CDR3 is CASSPISGAGGYTF. CDR3 sequence (DNA): TGTGCCAGCAGTCCCATCTCAGGGGCGGGCGGCTACACCTTC.

Here the CDR3 DNA reads TGTGCCAGCAGTCAAGATACGCAGTATTTT. As protein: CASSQDTQYF. The chain carries TRBV2 and TRBJ2-3; D remains unclear. This CDR3 is built from 10 residues. V lost 5 bases and J 5 bases, leaving 2 bases between the germline ends. Germline V CDR1 and CDR2: SNHLY, FYNNEI.

The chain uses TRBV9 and TRBJ1-2, with 10 bases fitting TRBD1. The V segment lost 2 bases and the J segment 6 bases; nucleotides outside the gene matches: 7. The CDR3 loop spans 15 amino acids. Germline CDR1 SGDLS, CDR2 YYNGEE. The CDR3 loop reads CASSVGAGQGDGYTF. The CDR3 coding sequence is TGTGCCAGCAGCGTCGGAGCTGGACAGGGGGATGGCTACACCTTC.

The chain links TRBV20-1 to TRBJ2-7; possibly TRBD2 for D (5 bases). Germline V gene data show CDR1 as DFQATT and CDR2 as SNEGSKA (reference sequence). V lost 8 bases and J lost 7, with 12 bases in between. This CDR3 spans 10 amino acids. The CDR3 here is CSPLEDEQYF. The CDR3 DNA reads as TGCAGTCCCCTGGAGGATGAGCAGTACTTC.

This chain connects TRBV28 to TRBJ2-7, with TRBD1 identical over 10 bases. There are 14 residues in the CDR3. V was pared by 3 bases and J by 4 bases, with 3 bases of the junction left unmatched. Germline V CDR1 and CDR2: MDHEN, SYDVKM. In DNA, the CDR3 is TGTGCCAGCAGTTTGGACAGGGGGTCGTACGAGCAGTACTTC. Translated: CASSLDRGSYEQYF.

The chain couples TRBV4-2 to TRBJ2-7; 12 bases line up with TRBD2. The CDR3 has 15 residues. Germline V lookup: CDR1 LGHNA, CDR2 YNFKEQ. V shed 3 bases, J shed 5 bases, and the junction held 5 bases outside the gene matches. Written as DNA, the CDR3 is TGTGCCAGCAGCCAGCCCCTAGCGGGAGGGAACGAGCAGTACTTC. This sequence encodes CASSQPLAGGNEQYF.

V is TRBV5-8 and J is TRBJ1-5; maybe TRBD1 (5 bases). The CDR3 is made up of 17 amino acids. Germline CDR1 reads SGHTS; CDR2 reads YDEGEE. V was clipped by 1 base and J by 4 bases, with 18 bases between them. CDR3 protein: CASSLTTFDSANQPQHF. CDR3 DNA: TGTGCCAGCAGCTTGACCACCTTCGACAGCGCTAATCAGCCCCAGCATTTT.

The rearrangement links TRBV28 to TRBJ2-2, with 8 bases identical to TRBD1. The V gene's germline CDR1 is MDHEN and CDR2 SYDVKM. V lost 4 bases to trimming and J lost 3 bases; unmatched junction nucleotides: 4. The CDR3 length is 15 residues. In DNA, the CDR3 is TGTGCCAGCAGTTCCCAGGGGGCGGACACCGGGGAGCTGTTTTTT. The encoded protein is CASSSQGADTGELFF.

This chain connects TRBV9 to TRBJ2-2, with 10 bases matching TRBD2. Trimming removed 0 bases from V and 2 bases from J; junction bases left unmatched: 19. The CDR3 covers 22 residues. In germline, CDR1 is SGDLS, CDR2 YYNGEE. The CDR3 DNA follows: TGTGCCAGCAGCGTAGCTTTAGGTTCGTCTAGCGGGAGTGGAGGTAACACCGGGGAGCTGTTTTTT. It specifies CASSVALGSSSGSGGNTGELFF.

This clone has more than one count but fewer than ten. V is TRBV3-1 (or the pseudogene TRBV3-2) and J is TRBJ2-7, with 7 bases lining up with TRBD2. Germline CDR1 and CDR2: LGHDT and YNNKEL (reference sequence). Losses at the gene ends were 3 bases for V and 2 bases for J; bases not matched to a gene: 1. This CDR3 is 13 amino acids long. CDR3 loop: CASSQGGTYEQYF. As DNA, the CDR3 is TGTGCCAGCAGCCAGGGGGGGACCTACGAGCAGTACTTC.

This sequence joins TRBV18 and TRBJ2-1; 7 nucleotides match TRBD2. This CDR3 has 17 residues. In germline, CDR1 is KGHSH, CDR2 LQKENI. The J segment lost 2 bases and the V segment lost 2 bases, leaving 9 bases of the junction unmatched. The CDR3 nucleotides are TGTGCCAGCTCACCAGTGGGACCGAGCGGGACCTACAATGAGCAGTTCTTC. As protein: CASSPVGPSGTYNEQFF.

At least ten counts were recorded for this clone. In DNA form, the CDR3 reads TGTGCCAGCTCACCAACCGGGACATTTGGCCTGGCGGTGTCCTACGAGCAGTACTTC. Protein product: CASSPTGTFGLAVSYEQYF. The V and J genes are TRBV18 and TRBJ2-7; the D gene is possibly TRBD1 (6 bases). Germline V lookup: CDR1 KGHSH, CDR2 LQKENI. Trimming took 2 bases from V and 1 from J, leaving 24 bases between them. The CDR3 consists of 19 residues.

The chain employs TRBV7-8 and TRBJ1-2, with D possibly TRBD1 on 6 matching bases. In germline, CDR1 is SGHVS, CDR2 FQNEAQ. V was clipped by 1 base and J by 8 bases, with 17 bases between them. CDR3 length equals 15 residues. The CDR3 region is CASSLVVTGNGGYTF. The CDR3 DNA follows: TGTGCCAGCAGCTTAGTTGTCACAGGGAATGGGGGCTACACCTTC.

This chain joins TRBV6-6 and TRBJ2-7; the match to TRBD1 covers 8 bases. There are 12 residues in the CDR3. V lost 6 bases to trimming and J lost 6 bases; unmatched junction nucleotides: 4. Germline CDR1 reads MNHNY; CDR2 reads SVGAGI (reference sequence). The CDR3 loop is CASSQTGVEQYF. The CDR3 nucleotides read TGTGCCAGCAGCCAGACAGGGGTCGAGCAGTACTTC.

V gene TRBV7-6 combines with J gene TRBJ2-3; TRBD1 matches 8 bases. This CDR3 is built from 16 residues. The germline gives CDR1 SGHVS, CDR2 FNYEAQ. V lost 4 bases to trimming and J lost 7 bases; unmatched junction nucleotides: 13. CDR3 loop: CASSSPSRDRSNTQYF. CDR3 sequence (DNA): TGTGCCAGCAGCTCACCGTCCCGGGACAGGAGCAATACGCAGTATTTT.